The TCR beta chain under discussion was sequenced for a study of T-cell reconstitution after alpha-beta-depleted transplantation in children. The CDR3 is 15 amino acids. In germline, CDR1 is MNHEY, CDR2 SMNVEV (reference sequence). Trimming stripped 5 bases from V and 2 bases from J, with 15 bases between. Unique molecular identifiers were incorporated when the TCRbeta library was constructed. A single record per CDR3 protein comes from TCRdb applying MiXCR to the PCR reads. The table lists fewer than 550,000 distinct CDR3 sequences, 9.5% to 13% of them singletons. The sample was PBMCs from the stem cell graft donor, taken from the stem cell graft. The chain combines TRBV27 with TRBJ1-2, with TRBD1 as a possible D gene (6 bases). This receptor was obtained from a human donor who donated a stem cell graft to a child with acute myeloid leukemia. CDR3 sequence: CASSGVTTGNYGYTF. The CDR3 coding sequence is TGTGCCAGCAGTGGAGTCACGACAGGCAACTATGGCTACACCTTC.